Below, 14 T cell receptor beta chains from the same sample are listed, as sequenced in a study of cytomegalovirus exposure and HLA in healthy donors. In the PCR, 60 Vbeta and 13 Jbeta primers were used. Libraries were prepared by immunoSEQ multiplex PCR; TCRdb keeps only in-frame clonotypes and omits some of them. This table holds 200,000 to 250,000 clones, 75% to 85% found once. The sample consisted of PBMCs. The receptors here all came from a girl aged 5-17 years in good health and CMV-seronegative.

This clone turned up a few times. The chain combines TRBV10-3 with TRBJ1-1; 8 nucleotides align to TRBD1. Trimming cost V 3 bases and J 6 bases; bases outside gene matches: 6. Looked up from germline, CDR1 is ENHRY and CDR2 is SYGVKD. This CDR3 region has 14 residues. The CDR3 protein is CAISERQGRSEAFF. CDR3 sequence (DNA): TGTGCCATCAGTGAAAGACAGGGGAGGTCTGAAGCTTTCTTT.

This clone was counted a few times. The chain employs TRBV4-1 and TRBJ2-5, with 8 bases matching TRBD2. V was clipped by 4 bases and J by 0 bases; unmatched bases: 7. This CDR3 is built from 16 residues. Germline CDR1 MGHRA, CDR2 YSYEKL. The CDR3 nucleotides read TGCGCCAGCAGCCCTGGACTAGCAGACTACCAAGAGACCCAGTACTTC. This gives the protein CASSPGLADYQETQYF.

The chain links TRBV6-1 to TRBJ2-7; TRBD1 matches 7 bases. This CDR3 is built from 15 residues. Per germline, CDR1 MNHNS and CDR2 SASEGT. V gave up 10 bases and J gave up 7 bases; unmatched junction bases: 19. DNA for the CDR3: TGTGCCACCTACAGGGGTGGGGGCGGACCGGGGGAGCAGTACTTC. As protein: CATYRGGGGPGEQYF.

J is TRBJ1-2 and V is TRBV5-8; TRBD1 agrees at 7 bases. From germline, CDR1 is SGHTS and CDR2 YDEGEE. The ends lost 4 bases at V and 9 bases at J; junction bases unmatched: 9. This CDR3 spans 13 amino acids. CDR3 in DNA: TGTGCCAGCAGCCCGGGACCGGACAGGAGCTACACCTTC. This sequence encodes CASSPGPDRSYTF.

This clone came up a few times. The DNA for the CDR3 is TGTGCCAGCAGCGCGGACACAGGGGCACCCCTCCACTTT. It codes for CASSADTGAPLHF. This chain uses TRBV2 with TRBJ1-6; TRBD1 matches at 7 bases. After removal of 6 bases from V and 11 bases from J, the junction contained 7 bases not matched to a gene. The CDR3 runs to 13 residues. CDR1 is SNHLY and CDR2 is FYNNEI in the germline V gene.

The rearrangement uses TRBV19 and TRBJ2-7, with D possibly TRBD2 on 5 matching bases. Trimming shortened V by 5 bases and J by 0 bases, and 17 bases separated the two germline ends. CDR1 is LNHDA, CDR2 SQIVND, per germline (reference sequence). This CDR3 has 16 residues. The CDR3 reads CASSEGYSFYSYEQYF. The CDR3 nucleotides are TGTGCCAGTAGTGAGGGTTACAGTTTCTACTCCTACGAGCAGTACTTC.

The chain couples TRBV5-1 to TRBJ2-7; a weak D match, TRBD2 (5 bases). Germline CDR1 reads SGHRS; CDR2 reads YFSETQ. CDR3 length equals 14 residues. Trimming pared 5 bases from V and 4 bases from J, leaving 16 bases between. The CDR3 loop reads CASSLSLAKYEQYF. The CDR3, as DNA: TGCGCCAGCAGTTTATCCCTAGCCAAGTACGAGCAGTACTTC.

The J gene is TRBJ2-3, the V gene TRBV7-3; 8 bases align to TRBD2. V shed 2 bases and J 9 bases; nucleotides not matched to a gene: 10. The CDR3 runs 15 residues. Looked up from germline, CDR1 is SGHTA and CDR2 is FQGTGA. CDR3 sequence: CASSLAGGLFQTQYF. CDR3 DNA sequence: TGTGCCAGCAGCTTAGCGGGGGGCCTCTTTCAGACGCAGTATTTT.

Details on this clone: The sample holds other DNA sequences that translate to the same CDR3. This sequence joins TRBV9 and TRBJ1-1, with 7 bases fitting TRBD1. J was trimmed by 1 base and V by 2 bases; bases with no gene match: 2. Per the germline V gene, CDR1 is SGDLS and CDR2 is YYNGEE. This CDR3 is built from 14 residues. The CDR3 nucleotides read TGTGCCAGCAGCGTTCCAGGGGGGAACACTGAAGCTTTCTTT. Amino acid sequence: CASSVPGGNTEAFF.

V gene TRBV20-1 combines with J gene TRBJ1-1, with a weak D call TRBD1 (5 bases). The CDR3 spans 11 residues. Germline CDR1 is DFQATT and CDR2 is SNEGSKA (reference sequence). Trimming pared 2 bases from V and 10 bases from J, leaving 11 bases between. The CDR3 nucleotides are TGCAGTGCTAGATGGGGGGAAGGAGCTTTCTTT. Its translation: CSARWGEGAFF.

In its sample, this clone was seen a few times. The chain employs TRBV6-5 and TRBJ2-2; D unresolved. CDR3 length: 13 amino acids. The germline CDR1 and CDR2 sequences are MNHEY and SVGAGI. Trimming pared 5 bases from V and 4 bases from J, leaving 8 bases between. The CDR3 protein is CASSTDITGELFF. CDR3 DNA sequence: TGTGCCAGCAGTACCGACATCACCGGGGAGCTGTTTTTT.

The chain recombines TRBV10-3 with TRBJ2-1; 8 bases align to TRBD1. Germline V lookup: CDR1 ENHRY, CDR2 SYGVKD. This CDR3 contains 13 residues. Trimming at V came to 8 bases and at J to 8 bases, leaving 8 bases not matched to a gene. This CDR3 is CAISGQAGDEQFF. CDR3 bases: TGTGCCATCTCGGGACAGGCTGGGGATGAGCAGTTCTTC.

This clone was seen a few times. This rearrangement joins TRBV5-1 to TRBJ2-1, with TRBD2 as a possible D gene (6 bases). V gave up 0 bases and J gave up 6 bases, with 10 bases separating them. The germline V gene encodes CDR1 SGHRS and CDR2 YFSETQ. CDR3 length equals 14 residues. The CDR3: CASSLVELANEQFF. The CDR3 DNA follows: TGCGCCAGCAGCTTGGTGGAACTAGCCAATGAGCAGTTCTTC.

The chain uses TRBV28 and TRBJ1-2; 9 positions agree with TRBD1. Germline trimming cut 7 bases from V and 7 bases from J; bases unmatched to any gene: 7. Germline V CDR1 and CDR2: MDHEN, SYDVKM. The CDR3 consists of 13 residues. CDR3 region: CASIRGQGRGYTF. The CDR3 DNA is TGTGCCAGCATCCGGGGACAGGGACGTGGCTACACCTTC.